This TCR beta chain was retrieved from a study of cytomegalovirus exposure and HLA in healthy donors (dated 2017 in TCRdb). About the full investigation: An earlier analysis of under 600 of the donors reported 250 to 300 Gb of sequence data and around 110 million unique TCR beta sequences from roughly 200 million T cells. About 300 gigabases of sequencing data and approximately 85 million unique TCR sequences were included in an early release covering around 650 HLA-typed donors. The genetic ancestry cluster associated with self-reported Caucasian donors included roughly four fifths of the approximately 430 genotyped donors. The aim of the study was to test whether cataloging public T cell receptors could identify signatures of past pathogen exposure. The study used immunosequencing to profile the T cell repertoires of approximately 630 subjects and linked those repertoires to cytomegalovirus serostatus. In addition to the first cohort of approximately 650 subjects, a separate validation cohort of over 90 different subjects was used. The study combined high-throughput TCR immunosequencing, statistical association of individual TCRs with disease status, and machine learning to predict cytomegalovirus infection status. A later analysis re-analyzed previously published TCR beta repertoires from roughly 630 donors and added high-resolution HLA genotyping to study TCR occurrence patterns. Rather than drawing on any new phenotypic data, the later analysis identified candidate immune exposures from TCR beta sequences and the way those sequences occurred across donors. An earlier analysis of some 500 of the donors applied high-throughput TCR beta sequencing to assess whether each TCR beta V gene segment acted as functional or pseudogenic. Donor age, sex, ethnicity and CMV serostatus were collected together with the repertoire data. A later genetic analysis took genome-wide SNP genotypes for about three fifths of the roughly 670 donors and used that subset as a discovery cohort. Every discovery cohort repertoire had been produced on one sequencing platform. Both class I and class II loci were covered by HLA typing, at four-digit resolution. The number of typed donors differed by locus: 629-630 for A, B, C, DRB1 and DQB1; 500 to 550 for DQA1; approximately 600 for DPA1; and some 470 for DPB1. Roughly 5 DR-DQ haplotypes were handled as single units for association and clustering, since linkage in the cohort was strong. Across 300 to 500 genotyped donors of the cohort, an average of approximately 240,000 unique TCR beta nucleotide sequences per donor were sequenced, and 15% to 20% of those sequences were non-productive.

In total, 666 healthy bone marrow donors made up the cohort. At the time of sampling, every cohort member was nominally healthy, though immune exposures that went unrecorded were likely present. The donor tested CMV seronegative, placing the donor among the 300 to 450 seronegative members of the cohort. Each donor provided a peripheral blood sample, and peripheral blood mononuclear cells were used for TCR beta sequencing. Genomic DNA extraction from the blood cell samples was performed with the Qiagen DNeasy Blood Extraction Kit. Preparation of the library involved the immunoSEQ multiplex PCR assay. For the multiplex PCR, a mixture combining 60 forward primers for TCR Vbeta segments and 13 reverse primers for TCR Jbeta segments was used. Amplification of the CDR3 region of rearranged TCR beta genes was performed with a multiplex PCR assay on genomic DNA. The Illumina HiSeq System was used to sequence the amplified TCR beta libraries as 87-base-pair reads. For the original study's pipeline: A later analysis counted about 80 million unique TCR beta chains across the 666 repertoires, and 10 million to 11 million of these chains were shared by at least two donors. A nearest-neighbor algorithm error-corrected the raw reads and collapsed the reads into unique sequences, merging closely related sequences to remove PCR and sequencing errors. V, D and J gene segments were assigned by aligning CDR3 sequences to IMGT reference sequences. For a sequence to be retained, a match of at least six nucleotides was required to both a V gene segment and a J gene segment. Rearrangements were called productive when the CDR3 lacked stop codons and stayed in frame with V and J; all others were non-productive. Following IMGT convention, CDR3 was defined as the stretch from the second conserved V-encoded cysteine up to the conserved J-encoded phenylalanine. In an earlier analysis of around 640 of the donors, sequences lacking an unambiguous match to a single V gene segment were excluded. An earlier analysis of a few hundred of the donors classified V segments as functional when productive rearrangements were above 56.7% and as segregating when the standard deviation between donors was above 5%. A statistical classification framework was built for diagnosing cytomegalovirus status from the catalog of TCR beta chain sequences. In a later analysis, TCR nucleotide sequences were compared against IMGT/GENE-DB human TR gene sequences so that V and J genes could be assigned. Using the TCRdist pipeline, a later analysis assigned CDR3 sequences along with most-parsimonious VDJ recombination scenarios. In a later analysis, each TCR beta chain was defined by its CDR3 amino acid sequence together with its V-gene family, and reads without a unique V-gene family were excluded. As a way to deal with suspected cross-contamination and a sequencing artifact, a later analysis dropped roughly 600 nucleotide sequences that were highly shared and had low generation probability. A later analysis calculated a clonal expansion index for each public chain from normalized within-repertoire ranks of inferred template counts. Generation probabilities in a later analysis came from a VDJ recombination model fitted to out-of-frame rearrangements, and those results were checked against IGoR. In a later analysis, TCR-TCR, TCR-HLA and TCR-CMV co-occurrence was scored with hypergeometric tests, and a repertoire-size bias correction was applied to TCR pairs. False discovery rates were estimated in a later analysis by permuting HLA or CMV assignments 20 times. In a later analysis, co-occurring TCRs were grouped with DBSCAN, and TCRdist sequence similarity was added when clustering was performed within HLA-allele-positive subsets. Repertoires with fewer than 30,000 or more than 120,000 public chains, plus five repertoires with anomalous nucleotide sharing, were excluded from co-occurrence clustering. The clones in this table, taken by TCRdb from immuneACCESS, are in-frame only. Not every clone is retained; where verified, under half of the shortfall comes from an unresolved V gene, and the cause of the rest is unknown. Clone size and the V and J calls come from that table; the DNA yielded D and trimming. The sample has about 160,000 clones on record, approximately 79% of them singletons. 1.2% to 1.5% of the sample lies in the top ten.

Broad study findings and their caveats: In an earlier analysis of under 600 of the donors, most TCR beta V segments were observed in productive rearrangements about 87% or about 30% of the time, broadly matching IMGT annotations. Because the 87-base-pair reads could not distinguish some IMGT-functional V segments, including TRBV6-2 and TRBV6-3, those segments were excluded. Most TCR sequences were observed very rarely across donors, whereas some public TCRs were present in many individuals. Immune exposure information for the cohort was limited to CMV serostatus. In a later analysis, TCR association rates were found to vary across HLA loci, with the most associated TCRs seen for DRB1 alleles and the fewest for HLA-C alleles. A further reported finding was that TCR beta sequences accurately predicted the HLA-A and HLA-B alleles for most subjects in the first cohort. Approximately 18 rarely observed V segments, including chromosome 9 orphons, were excluded from the earlier analysis of just under 600 of the donors because counts were too low. In the study, roughly 160 TCR beta chains were listed as associated with cytomegalovirus. Because HLA typing was unavailable for some donors at each locus, only the typed subset was used in association tests. In a later analysis, HLA-associated TCR beta chains were found to be more clonally expanded and to have lower generation probabilities than equally common non-associated chains. Linkage disequilibrium might explain the correlated functional status among segregating V segments, but an unknown experimental factor could not be ruled out. In vitro tests confirmed that a few of the cytomegalovirus-associated TCR beta chains recognize cytomegalovirus antigens. A cluster of highly shared sequence variants was judged likely to be a technical artifact of the sequencing pipeline. In a later analysis, several top co-occurrence clusters were reported to appear linked to parvovirus B19, influenza, CMV and Epstein-Barr virus. Cytomegalovirus status was reported to be diagnosed by the classifier with high specificity and sensitivity in both the original and validation cohorts. V-gene and J-gene trimming of TCR beta chains was associated with a missense DCLRE1C variant in a later genetic analysis, and the association was replicated in an independent cohort. It was suggested by the authors that the approach could potentially be generalized to other disease states and immunological phenotypes. When HLA alleles, especially DR and DQ, strongly co-occurred, TCR associations were difficult to assign to individual alleles. The cohort was sequenced for TCR beta chains only, and without alpha or paired-chain data the features that could be detected were limited. According to a later genetic analysis, donors in an Asian-associated ancestry cluster had fewer N-insertions in productive TCRs than the approximately 700-donor mean. Sequencing depth was assumed to be roughly uniform across donors in the presence/absence analyses, though that assumption may not hold. Most CMV-associated TCR beta chains appeared to be HLA-restricted in a later analysis, and the HLA associations seemed to be driven largely by CMV exposure. A later analysis associated about 16,000 TCR beta sequences with specific HLA alleles at a false discovery rate of 0.05.

The germline V gene (reference sequence) sets CDR1 to SEHNR and CDR2 to FQNEAQ. Trimming accounts for 6 bases at V and 9 bases at J, while the number of junction bases matched to no gene is 12. CDR3 length: 15 amino acids, cysteine to phenylalanine. Here the CDR3 DNA is all that survives: 45 bases in frame from base 1. On this clone itself: It lacks a known antigen. No much larger clone exists at a distance of one base, and base qualities are not known.

The receptor chain draws on TRBV7-9 and TRBJ2-1; 9 central nucleotides agree with TRBD2. The receptor's source is a man aged 55 to 69 in good health and CMV-seronegative. The source material was PBMCs. CDR3 sequence: CASSHSGGRSGEQFF. At the DNA level, the sequence is TGTGCCAGCAGTCATAGCGGGGGCCGATCGGGTGAGCAGTTCTTC. Here the CDR3 is joined to the reference TRBV7-9 and TRBJ2-1 genes, and the full variable domain is: DTGVSQNPRHKITKRGQNVTFRCDPISEHNRLYWYRQTLGQGPEFLTYFQNEAQLEKSRLLSDRFSAERPKGSFSTLEIQRTEQGDSAMYLCASSHSGGRSGEQFFGPGTRLTVL.